This T cell receptor (beta chain) derives from a study of vaccination and CD4 T cells after COVID-19. Study-wide background: A CEFX pool, an HIV-1 Nef pool, or no peptide went to control cultures.

Documented treatment: roughly 10-day PBMC culture with coronavirus spike peptide pools or control peptides (ViraFEST assay). The CDR3 is 15 amino acids. Germline lookup yields CDR1 DFQATT and CDR2 SNEGSKA (reference sequence). Trimming took 3 bases from V and 4 from J, leaving 18 bases between them. This clonotype showed up just a few times. Its cognate antigen is unknown. The Oncomine TCR Beta short-read assay sequenced DNA from cultured CD4+ T cells. TCRdb processed the PCR reads anew with MiXCR; each CDR3 protein has one entry. The sample holds 15,000 to 20,000 distinct CDR3 sequences, 63% seen once.

The source of this sequence is a human donor who had recovered from COVID-19. The chain employs TRBV20-1 and TRBJ1-2; D unresolved. The sequenced sample consisted of CD4+ T cells from blood, cultured in vitro. CDR3 loop: CSASNQVAIFYGYTF. CDR3 coding DNA: TGCAGTGCTAGTAATCAGGTAGCCATTTTCTATGGCTACACCTTC.